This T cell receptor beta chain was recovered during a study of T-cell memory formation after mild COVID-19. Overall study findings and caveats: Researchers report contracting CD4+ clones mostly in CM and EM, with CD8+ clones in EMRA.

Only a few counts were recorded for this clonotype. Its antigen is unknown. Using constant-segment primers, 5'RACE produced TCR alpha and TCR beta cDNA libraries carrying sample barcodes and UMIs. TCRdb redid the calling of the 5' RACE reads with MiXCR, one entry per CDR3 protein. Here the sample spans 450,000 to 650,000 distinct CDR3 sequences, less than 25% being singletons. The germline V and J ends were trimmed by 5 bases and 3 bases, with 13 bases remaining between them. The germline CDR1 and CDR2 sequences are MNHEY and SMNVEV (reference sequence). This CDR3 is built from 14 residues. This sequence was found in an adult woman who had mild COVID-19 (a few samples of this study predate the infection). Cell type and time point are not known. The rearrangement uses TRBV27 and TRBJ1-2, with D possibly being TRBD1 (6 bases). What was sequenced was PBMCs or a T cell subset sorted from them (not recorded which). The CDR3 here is CASSPPGTYYGYTF. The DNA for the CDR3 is TGTGCCAGCAGTCCGCCCGGGACATACTATGGCTACACCTTC.